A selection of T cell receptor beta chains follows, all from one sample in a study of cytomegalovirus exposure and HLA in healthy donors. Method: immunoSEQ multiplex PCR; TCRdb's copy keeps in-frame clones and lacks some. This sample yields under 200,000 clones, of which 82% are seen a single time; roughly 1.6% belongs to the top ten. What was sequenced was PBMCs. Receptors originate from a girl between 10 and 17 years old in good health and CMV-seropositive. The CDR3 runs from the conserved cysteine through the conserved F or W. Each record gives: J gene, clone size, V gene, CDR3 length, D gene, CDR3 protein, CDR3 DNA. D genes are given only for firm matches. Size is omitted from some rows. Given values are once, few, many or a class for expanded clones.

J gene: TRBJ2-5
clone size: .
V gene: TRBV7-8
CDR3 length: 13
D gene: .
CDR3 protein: CASSLARGETQYF
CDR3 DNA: TGTGCCAGCAGCTTAGCGCGGGGAGAGACCCAGTACTTC

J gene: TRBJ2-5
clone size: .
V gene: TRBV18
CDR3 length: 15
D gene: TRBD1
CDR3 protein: CASSPPGQGGETQYF
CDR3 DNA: TGTGCCAGCTCACCACCGGGACAGGGAGGCGAGACCCAGTACTTC

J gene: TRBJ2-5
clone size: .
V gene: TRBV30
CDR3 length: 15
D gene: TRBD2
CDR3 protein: CAWSAGLAGMETQYF
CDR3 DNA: TGTGCCTGGAGTGCCGGACTAGCGGGGATGGAGACCCAGTACTTC

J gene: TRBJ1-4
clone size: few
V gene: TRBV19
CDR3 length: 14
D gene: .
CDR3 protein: CASSGARAHEKLFF
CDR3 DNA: TGTGCCAGTAGTGGAGCGAGGGCCCACGAAAAACTGTTTTTT

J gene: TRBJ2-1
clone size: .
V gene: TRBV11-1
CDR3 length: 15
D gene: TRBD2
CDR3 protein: CASSLGLDSYNEQFF
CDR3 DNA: TGTGCCAGCAGCCTCGGACTAGACTCCTACAATGAGCAGTTCTTC

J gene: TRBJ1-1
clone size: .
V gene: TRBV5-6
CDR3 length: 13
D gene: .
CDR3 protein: CASSLLSGTEAFF
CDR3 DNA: TGTGCCAGCAGCTTGCTTTCCGGGACAGAAGCTTTCTTT

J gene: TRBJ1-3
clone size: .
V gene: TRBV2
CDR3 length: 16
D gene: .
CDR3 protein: CASSAGRSGTGNTIYF
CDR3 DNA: TGTGCCAGCAGTGCTGGTCGGTCAGGGACTGGAAACACCATATATTTT

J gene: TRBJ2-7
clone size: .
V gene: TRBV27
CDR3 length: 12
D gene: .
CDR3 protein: CASRNRVYEQYF
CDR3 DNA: TGTGCCAGCAGGAACAGGGTCTACGAGCAGTACTTC

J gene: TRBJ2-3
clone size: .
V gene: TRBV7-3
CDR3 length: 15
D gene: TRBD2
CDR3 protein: CASSLTAGSTDTQYF
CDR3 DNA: TGTGCCAGCAGCTTAACAGCGGGAAGCACAGATACGCAGTATTTT

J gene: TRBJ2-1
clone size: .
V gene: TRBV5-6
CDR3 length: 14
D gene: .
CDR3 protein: CASSLATPYNEQFF
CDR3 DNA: TGTGCCAGCAGCTTGGCCACACCCTACAATGAGCAGTTCTTC

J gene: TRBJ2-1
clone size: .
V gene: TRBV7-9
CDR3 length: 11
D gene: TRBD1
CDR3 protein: CASTQGVAQFF
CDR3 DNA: TGTGCCAGCACCCAGGGGGTTGCGCAGTTCTTC

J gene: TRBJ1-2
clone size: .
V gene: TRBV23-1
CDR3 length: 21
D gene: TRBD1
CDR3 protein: CASSQVSDTPIPGQGYYGYTF
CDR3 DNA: TGCGCCAGCAGTCAAGTTTCCGATACCCCCATACCGGGACAGGGGTATTATGGCTACACCTTC

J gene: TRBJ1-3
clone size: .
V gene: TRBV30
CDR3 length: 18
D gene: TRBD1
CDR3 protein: CAWSPHSGQAFSGNTIYF
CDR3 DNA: TGTGCCTGGAGTCCCCACTCAGGACAGGCCTTCTCTGGAAACACCATATATTTT

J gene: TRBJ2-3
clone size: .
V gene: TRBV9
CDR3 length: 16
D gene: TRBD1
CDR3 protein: CASSVAGTGGTDTQYF
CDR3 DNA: TGTGCCAGCAGCGTAGCCGGGACAGGGGGTACAGATACGCAGTATTTT

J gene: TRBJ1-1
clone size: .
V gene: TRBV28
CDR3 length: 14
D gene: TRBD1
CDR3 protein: CASNPGTGETEAFF
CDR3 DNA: TGTGCCAGCAACCCCGGGACAGGGGAAACTGAAGCTTTCTTT

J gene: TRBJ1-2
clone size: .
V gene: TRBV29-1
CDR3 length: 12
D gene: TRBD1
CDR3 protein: CSVEGQQIGYTF
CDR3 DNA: TGCAGCGTTGAGGGACAGCAAATCGGCTACACCTTC

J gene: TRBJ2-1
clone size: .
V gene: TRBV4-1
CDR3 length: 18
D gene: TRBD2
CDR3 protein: CASSQELAGGPPYNEQFF
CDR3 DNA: TGCGCCAGCAGCCAAGAGCTAGCGGGGGGGCCCCCCTACAATGAGCAGTTCTTC

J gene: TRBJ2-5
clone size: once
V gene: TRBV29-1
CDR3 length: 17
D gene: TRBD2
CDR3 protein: CSVETSGGFSRQETQYF
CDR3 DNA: TGCAGCGTTGAGACTAGCGGGGGGTTCTCAAGACAAGAGACCCAGTACTTC

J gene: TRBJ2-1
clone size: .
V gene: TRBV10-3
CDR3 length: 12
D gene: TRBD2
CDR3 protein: CATRTSGNEQFF
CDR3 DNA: TGTGCCACTCGGACTAGCGGCAATGAGCAGTTCTTC

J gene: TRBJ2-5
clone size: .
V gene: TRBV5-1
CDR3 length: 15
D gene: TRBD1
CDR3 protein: CASSSTGQGQETQYF
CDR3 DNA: TGCGCCAGCAGCTCAACCGGACAGGGCCAAGAGACCCAGTACTTC

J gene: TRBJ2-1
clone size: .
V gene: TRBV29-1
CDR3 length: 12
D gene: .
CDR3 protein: CGGEEGAPEQFF
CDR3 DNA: TGCGGAGGGGAGGAGGGCGCTCCCGAGCAGTTCTTC

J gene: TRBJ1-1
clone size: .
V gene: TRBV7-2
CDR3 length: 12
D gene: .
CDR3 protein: CASGPYGTEAFF
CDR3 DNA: TGTGCCAGCGGGCCTTATGGGACTGAAGCTTTCTTT

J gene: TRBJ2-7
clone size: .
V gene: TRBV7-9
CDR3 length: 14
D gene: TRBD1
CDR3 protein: CASSLLQGTSEQYF
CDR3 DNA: TGTGCCAGCAGCTTACTACAGGGGACGAGCGAGCAGTACTTC

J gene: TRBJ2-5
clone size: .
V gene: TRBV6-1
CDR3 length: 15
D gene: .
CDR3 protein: CASSEFLGVGETQYF
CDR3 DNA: TGTGCCAGCAGTGAATTTCTAGGGGTGGGGGAGACCCAGTACTTC

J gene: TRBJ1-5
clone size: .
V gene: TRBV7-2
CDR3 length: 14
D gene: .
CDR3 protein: CASSLIGGNQPQHF
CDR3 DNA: TGTGCCAGCAGCTTAATCGGGGGCAATCAGCCCCAGCATTTT

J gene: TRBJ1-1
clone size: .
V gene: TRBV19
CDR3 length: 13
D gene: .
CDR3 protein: CASSTGPGAEAFF
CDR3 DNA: TGTGCCAGTAGTACCGGCCCCGGGGCTGAAGCTTTCTTT

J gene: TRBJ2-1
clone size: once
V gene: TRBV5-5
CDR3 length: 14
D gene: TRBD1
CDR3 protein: CASSAYRGQNEQFF
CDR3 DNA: TGTGCCAGCAGCGCTTACAGGGGGCAGAATGAGCAGTTCTTC

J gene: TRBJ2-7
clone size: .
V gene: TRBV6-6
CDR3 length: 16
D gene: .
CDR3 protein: CASSYSAGTPTYEQYF
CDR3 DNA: TGTGCCAGCAGTTACTCGGCCGGGACTCCTACCTACGAGCAGTACTTC

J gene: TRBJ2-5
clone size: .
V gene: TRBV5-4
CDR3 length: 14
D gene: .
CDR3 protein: CASSLGGGLETQYF
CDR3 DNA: TGTGCCAGCAGCTTGGGGGGGGGCTTGGAGACCCAGTACTTC

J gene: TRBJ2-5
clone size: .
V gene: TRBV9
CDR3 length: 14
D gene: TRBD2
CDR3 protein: CASSIGLAEETQYF
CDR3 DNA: TGTGCCAGCAGCATCGGACTAGCGGAGGAGACCCAGTACTTC

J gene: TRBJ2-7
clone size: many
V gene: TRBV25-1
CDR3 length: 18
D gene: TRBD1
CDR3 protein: CASSNRTGVTLGSYEQYF
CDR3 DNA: TGTGCCAGCAGTAACCGGACAGGGGTCACCCTAGGCTCCTACGAGCAGTACTTC

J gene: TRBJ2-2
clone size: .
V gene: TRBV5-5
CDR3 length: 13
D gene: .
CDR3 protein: CASSTQGTGELFF
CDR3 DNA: TGTGCCAGCAGCACACAGGGCACCGGGGAGCTGTTTTTT

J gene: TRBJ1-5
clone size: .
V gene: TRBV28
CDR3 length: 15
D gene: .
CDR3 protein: CASSFSGVYHQPQHF
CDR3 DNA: TGTGCCAGCAGTTTTTCAGGGGTATACCATCAGCCCCAGCATTTT

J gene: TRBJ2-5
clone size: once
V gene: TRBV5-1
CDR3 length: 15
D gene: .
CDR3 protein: CASSLGQGRGETQYF
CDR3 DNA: TGCGCCAGCAGCTTGGGTCAGGGGAGAGGGGAGACCCAGTACTTC

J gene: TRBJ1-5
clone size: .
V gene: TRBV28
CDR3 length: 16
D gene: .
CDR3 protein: CASSFPGKGINQPQHF
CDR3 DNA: TGTGCCAGCAGTTTTCCGGGAAAGGGAATTAATCAGCCCCAGCATTTT

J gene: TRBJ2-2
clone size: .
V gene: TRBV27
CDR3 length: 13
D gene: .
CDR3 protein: CASSLIPAGELFF
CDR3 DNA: TGTGCCAGCAGTTTAATCCCCGCCGGGGAGCTGTTTTTT

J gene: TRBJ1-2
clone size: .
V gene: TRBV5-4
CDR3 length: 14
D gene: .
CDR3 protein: CASSPTGDNYGYTF
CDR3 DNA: TGTGCCAGCAGTCCAACGGGGGATAACTATGGCTACACCTTC

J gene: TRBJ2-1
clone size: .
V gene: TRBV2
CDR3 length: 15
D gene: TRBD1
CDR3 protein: CASSPDRGSYNEQFF
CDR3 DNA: TGTGCCAGCAGCCCGGACAGGGGATCCTACAATGAGCAGTTCTTC

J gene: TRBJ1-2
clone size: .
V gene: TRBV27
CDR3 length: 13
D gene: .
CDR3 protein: CASWTESNYGYTF
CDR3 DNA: TGTGCCTCGTGGACAGAGTCTAACTATGGCTACACCTTC

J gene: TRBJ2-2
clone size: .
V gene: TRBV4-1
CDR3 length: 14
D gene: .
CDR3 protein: CASSQTPPTGELFF
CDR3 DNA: TGCGCCAGCAGCCAAACTCCCCCAACCGGGGAGCTGTTTTTT

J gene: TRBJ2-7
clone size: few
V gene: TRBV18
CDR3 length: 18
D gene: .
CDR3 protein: CASSPRTAFPLISYEQYF
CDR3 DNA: TGTGCCAGCTCGCCTAGGACAGCCTTCCCTCTAATCTCCTACGAGCAGTACTTC

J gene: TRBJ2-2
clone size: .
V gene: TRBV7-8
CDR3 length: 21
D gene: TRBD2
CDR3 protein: CASSSMVEWGLAGGNTGELFF
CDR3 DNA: TGTGCCAGCAGCTCAATGGTCGAGTGGGGACTAGCGGGAGGAAACACCGGGGAGCTGTTTTTT

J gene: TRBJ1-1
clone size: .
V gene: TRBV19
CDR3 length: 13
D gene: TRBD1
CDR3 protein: CASRMTGSAEAFF
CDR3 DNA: TGTGCCAGTAGGATGACAGGGTCTGCTGAAGCTTTCTTT

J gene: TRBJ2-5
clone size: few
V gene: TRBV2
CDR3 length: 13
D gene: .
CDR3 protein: CASSPRDKETQYF
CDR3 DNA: TGTGCCAGCAGCCCCCGGGATAAAGAGACCCAGTACTTC

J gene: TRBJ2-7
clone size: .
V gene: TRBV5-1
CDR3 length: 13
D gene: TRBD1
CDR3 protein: CASSRGQNYEQYF
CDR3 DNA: TGCGCCAGCAGCAGGGGACAGAACTACGAGCAGTACTTC

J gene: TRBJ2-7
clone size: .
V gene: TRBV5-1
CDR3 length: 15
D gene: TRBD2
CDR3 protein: CASSLAGGSTYEQYF
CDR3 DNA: TGCGCCAGCAGCTTAGCGGGAGGTAGTACCTACGAGCAGTACTTC